The 20 T cell receptor beta chains reported below all come from one sample, sequenced in a study of response to subunit inactivated influenza vaccine. One entry per CDR3 protein, called by TCRdb with MiXCR from the RT-PCR reads. This sample has about half a million distinct CDR3 sequences, with less than 10% found just once. The sequences come from PBMCs from blood, collected roughly 24 months after vaccination. These TCRs come from a man between 45 and 75 years old who received an inactivated influenza vaccine.

The table lists this clonotype with a few counts. The chain carries TRBV6-2 or TRBV6-3 and TRBJ2-1, with TRBD2 identical over 9 bases. The CDR3 is made up of 13 amino acids. The V gene's germline CDR1 is MNHEY and CDR2 SVGEGT. J was trimmed by 4 bases and V by 6 bases; bases with no gene match: 1. The CDR3: CASRSGGYNEQFF. CDR3 sequence (DNA): TGTGCCAGCAGAAGCGGGGGGTACAATGAGCAGTTCTTC.

This clonotype was seen a few times. The rearrangement joins TRBV28 to TRBJ1-3, with D tentatively TRBD1 (6 bases). CDR1 is MDHEN, CDR2 SYDVKM, per germline. The CDR3 covers 15 residues. V lost 3 bases to trimming and J lost 4 bases, with 13 bases between them. This CDR3 reads CASSFAQGVGNTIYF. The DNA of the CDR3 is TGTGCCAGCAGTTTCGCACAGGGCGTAGGAAACACCATATATTTT.

In its sample, this clonotype was seen a few times. This chain uses TRBV24-1 with TRBJ2-7; no definite D call. Trimming left V 3 bases short and J 4 bases short, with 9 bases between. Germline CDR1 and CDR2: KGHDR and SFDVKD. The CDR3 length is 13 residues. The CDR3 sequence: CATSDPGQYEQYF. The DNA of the CDR3 is TGTGCCACCAGTGATCCTGGTCAATACGAGCAGTACTTC.

The V gene is TRBV5-1, the J gene TRBJ1-2; D call uncertain. From germline, CDR1 is SGHRS and CDR2 YFSETQ. The CDR3 totals 14 residues. Trimming took off 4 bases at V and 0 bases at J, with 10 bases between the two ends. CDR3 in DNA: TGCGCCAGCAGCGTGTCCCGAGCTAACTATGGCTACACCTTC. This sequence encodes CASSVSRANYGYTF. Full variable domain (rest looked up from reference TRBV5-1 and TRBJ1-2): KAGVTQTPRYLIKTRGQQVTLSCSPISGHRSVSWYQQTPGQGLQFLFEYFSETQRNKGNFPGRFSGRQFSNSRSEMNVSTLELGDSALYLCASSVSRANYGYTFGSGTRLTVV.

The gene calls are TRBV12-3 or TRBV12-4 and TRBJ2-1; TRBD2 matches at 8 bases. The CDR3 length is 14 residues. V lost 7 bases to trimming and J lost 10 bases; unmatched junction nucleotides: 12. Here the CDR3 reads CASTSEAGAREQFF. The DNA for the CDR3 is TGTGCCAGCACATCAGAAGCGGGAGCAAGGGAGCAGTTCTTC.

In its sample, this clonotype was seen a few times. The V and J genes are TRBV5-1 and TRBJ2-2, with 9 positions matching TRBD2. V lost 4 bases to trimming and J lost 1 base; unmatched junction nucleotides: 2. The CDR3 loop spans 15 amino acids. Germline V gene sequence: CDR1 SGHRS, CDR2 YFSETQ. DNA for the CDR3: TGCGCCAGCAGCAGTAGCGGGGGGAACACCGGGGAGCTGTTTTTT. Its translation is CASSSSGGNTGELFF.

A few counts support this clonotype. The chain combines TRBV27 with TRBJ2-7; unclear D gene. V gave up 0 bases and J gave up 4 bases, with 10 bases separating them. The CDR3 totals 14 residues. Germline-derived CDR1 and CDR2 are MNHEY and SMNVEV (reference sequence). The CDR3 nucleotides are TGTGCCAGCAGTTTATCGAACTACGGTTACGAGCAGTACTTC. Translated, it gives CASSLSNYGYEQYF.

This clonotype was detected only a few times. V is TRBV27 and J is TRBJ1-3, with a weak D call TRBD1 (6 bases). The CDR3 is made up of 15 amino acids. Germline CDR1 reads MNHEY; CDR2 reads SMNVEV (reference sequence). The CDR3 nucleotides read TGTCGGCCCGTTGGACAGACTTTCTCTGGAAACACCATATATTTT. Translation gives CRPVGQTFSGNTIYF.

The chain employs TRBV6-1 and TRBJ2-7; D is ambiguous. Trimming took 8 bases from V and 0 from J, leaving 14 bases between them. The CDR3 covers 14 residues. In germline, CDR1 is MNHNS, CDR2 SASEGT. The CDR3 DNA reads TGTGCCAGCGCCAACACAAGGGTCTCCTACGAGCAGTACTTC. Translating gives CASANTRVSYEQYF.

This clonotype was counted between two and nine times. V and J are TRBV5-6 and TRBJ2-3; D not certain. CDR3 length: 15 residues. Germline lookup yields CDR1 SGHDT and CDR2 YYEEEE. Trimming left V 2 bases short and J 1 base short, with 11 bases between. CDR3 sequence reads: CASSFTPSGTDTQYF. CDR3 DNA: TGTGCCAGCAGCTTTACCCCTTCAGGCACAGATACGCAGTATTTT.

This clonotype came up a few times. This chain links TRBV12-3 or TRBV12-4 with TRBJ2-7; 7 bases align to TRBD2. With V trimmed by 5 bases and J by 4 bases, 17 bases remained unmatched. There are 17 residues in the CDR3. CDR3 amino acids: CASSPSGGWAGTYEQYF. CDR3 sequence (DNA): TGTGCCAGCAGTCCTTCGGGGGGTTGGGCGGGAACTTACGAGCAGTACTTC.

This clonotype was detected a few times. The V call is TRBV12-3 or TRBV12-4, the J call TRBJ1-6; D unresolved. The germline V and J ends were trimmed by 6 bases and 9 bases, with 18 bases remaining between them. The length of the CDR3 is 15 residues. This CDR3 is CASSHVGDRASPLHF. The CDR3 DNA reads as TGTGCCAGCAGCCATGTCGGGGATCGGGCTTCACCCCTCCACTTT.

There are many counts of this clonotype. The chain carries TRBV29-1 and TRBJ2-3; tentatively, D is TRBD1 or TRBD2 (5 bases each). Trimming stripped 3 bases from V and 1 base from J, with 8 bases between. The germline V gene encodes CDR1 SQVTM and CDR2 ANQGSEA. This CDR3 is 13 amino acids long. As DNA, the CDR3 is TGCAGCGTTGAGAAGGGACGCACAGATACGCAGTATTTT. This encodes CSVEKGRTDTQYF.

The chain has TRBV7-6 and TRBJ2-3; 9 nucleotides line up with TRBD2. Per the germline V gene, CDR1 is SGHVS and CDR2 is FNYEAQ. The CDR3 covers 16 residues. The ends lost 1 base at V and 1 base at J; junction bases unmatched: 3. CDR3 DNA: TGTGCCAGCAGCTTAGAGCCTAGCGGGGGCACAGATACGCAGTATTTT. Amino acid sequence: CASSLEPSGGTDTQYF.

This clonotype has ten or more counts. This sequence joins TRBV7-2 and TRBJ2-1, with 9 positions matching TRBD2. CDR3 size: 15 residues. The junction had 3 bases not matched to a gene; V was cut back by 5 bases and J by 1 base. Germline CDR1 is SGHTA and CDR2 is FQGNSA. The CDR3 protein is CASSRGGASYNEQFF. CDR3 DNA: TGTGCCAGCAGCCGCGGGGGGGCATCCTACAATGAGCAGTTCTTC.

This chain links TRBV6-2 or TRBV6-3 with TRBJ2-7; possibly TRBD2 for D (6 bases). The V gene's germline CDR1 is MNHEY and CDR2 SVGEGT. This CDR3 spans 12 amino acids. V lost 6 bases and J 6 bases, leaving 12 bases between the germline ends. For the CDR3, the DNA is TGTGCCAGCAGCCACGGGAGTAGCGAGCAGTACTTC. Protein sequence: CASSHGSSEQYF.

A few counts support this clonotype. This chain connects TRBV7-2 to TRBJ2-5, with a weak D call TRBD2 (5 bases). V lost 5 bases and J 4 bases, leaving 11 bases between the germline ends. Germline V CDR1 and CDR2: SGHTA, FQGNSA. This CDR3 has 13 residues. This chain's CDR3 is CASSPPLGETQYF. CDR3 coding DNA: TGTGCCAGCAGCCCCCCACTAGGAGAGACCCAGTACTTC.

The table lists this clonotype with a few counts. V is TRBV3-1 and J is TRBJ2-3; no clear D gene. With 0 bases removed from V and 0 bases from J, the gap between germline ends came to 7 bases. The CDR3 has 15 residues. Germline CDR1 LGHDT, CDR2 YNNKEL (reference sequence). CDR3 nucleotide sequence: TGTGCCAGCAGCCAAGACGCTATGAGCACAGATACGCAGTATTTT. Residues: CASSQDAMSTDTQYF.

This clonotype has at least ten counts. The CDR3 DNA reads as TGCAGCGTTGTTCGAGACAGACGTGGAGAGCAGTACTTC. Its translation: CSVVRDRRGEQYF. This sequence joins TRBV29-1 and TRBJ2-7; D is possibly TRBD1 (5 bases). The CDR3 has 13 residues. Germline V gene sequence: CDR1 SQVTM, CDR2 ANQGSEA. Between the trimmed V and J ends, which lost 4 bases and 7 bases, there was a span of 17 bases.

V gene TRBV7-8 combines with J gene TRBJ1-1; no clear D gene. The CDR3 length is 14 residues. V was clipped by 8 bases and J by 4 bases, with 17 bases between them. Germline-derived CDR1 and CDR2 are SGHVS and FQNEAQ. CDR3 in DNA: TGTGCCAGCCTGCCGGAATATCTCATCACTGAAGCTTTCTTT. Protein: CASLPEYLITEAFF.